Each of the 9 T cell receptor beta chains below was sequenced from the same sample in a study of T cells in Graves' hyperthyroidism and ophthalmopathy. The TCR beta CDR3 regions underwent amplification using RNA transcripts as the source. The primer set for the first-round RT-PCR of the TCR CDR3 was HTBI. TCRdb re-analysed the multiplex PCR reads in MiXCR, keeping a single row per CDR3 protein. The table has 500,000 to 600,000 distinct CDR3 sequences, approximately 16% seen once. Sequences were obtained from blood. The receptors come from a woman aged 18-30 years with Graves' hyperthyroidism.

The table lists this clonotype with many counts. This rearrangement joins TRBV6-1 to TRBJ2-7, with 11 bases that match TRBD1. CDR3 length equals 15 residues. Unmatched junction bases numbered 4, after V lost 3 bases and J lost 3 bases. Per germline, CDR1 MNHNS and CDR2 SASEGT. CDR3 DNA: TGTGCCAGCAGTGACCGGACAGGGGGCTTCTACGAGCAGTACTTC. This sequence encodes CASSDRTGGFYEQYF.

The CDR3 sequence is CSVRDNYQETQYF. DNA for the CDR3: TGCAGCGTGCGGGACAATTACCAAGAGACCCAGTACTTC. The gene calls are TRBV29-1 and TRBJ2-5, with D possibly being TRBD1 or TRBD2 (6 bases each). The germline V and J ends were trimmed by 6 bases and 0 bases, with 11 bases remaining between them. The CDR3 loop spans 13 amino acids. Germline loops: CDR1 SQVTM, CDR2 ANQGSEA.

This chain joins TRBV12-3 or TRBV12-4 and TRBJ2-1; TRBD2 agrees at 14 bases. The CDR3 runs 16 residues. V shed 7 bases, J shed 6 bases, and the junction held 8 bases outside the gene matches. Written as DNA, the CDR3 is TGTGCCAGCAATCTGGGGGGACTAGCGGGAGCCAATGAGCAGTTCTTC. Translating gives CASNLGGLAGANEQFF.

This clonotype was detected a few times. The rearrangement joins TRBV14 to TRBJ1-1, with 7 bases fitting TRBD1. V was pared by 3 bases and J by 8 bases, with 6 bases of the junction left unmatched. The germline CDR1 and CDR2 sequences are SGHDN and FVKESK. The CDR3 is 13 amino acids. The CDR3 region has the DNA TGTGCCAGCAGCCATTTACAGGGGACCGAAGCTTTCTTT. Protein sequence: CASSHLQGTEAFF.

The chain employs TRBV10-3 and TRBJ2-1, with D tentatively TRBD1 or TRBD2 (5 bases each). CDR3 length: 12 residues. V was shortened by 5 bases and J by 10 bases, with 12 bases between the two germline ends. Germline V gene data show CDR1 as ENHRY and CDR2 as SYGVKD. CDR3 coding DNA: TGTGCCATCAGTTCCCTTGAGGGGGAGCAGTTCTTC. Translated, it gives CAISSLEGEQFF.

The V gene is TRBV4-2, the J gene TRBJ2-1, with D perhaps TRBD1 (6 bases). V gave up 0 bases and J gave up 0 bases, with 9 bases separating them. CDR1 is LGHNA, CDR2 YNFKEQ, per germline. CDR3 size: 16 residues. CDR3 residues: CASSQDRGSSYNEQFF. DNA for the CDR3: TGTGCCAGCAGCCAAGATAGGGGGAGCTCCTACAATGAGCAGTTCTTC.

The rearrangement uses TRBV6-1 and TRBJ2-1; possible D gene TRBD2, 5 bases. Germline V gene data show CDR1 as MNHNS and CDR2 as SASEGT. This CDR3 region has 12 residues. V was trimmed by 6 bases and J by 9 bases, leaving 12 bases between them. CDR3 in DNA: TGTGCCAGCAGGATAAACAGCGGTGAGCAGTTCTTC. Its translation: CASRINSGEQFF.

This clonotype was counted ten times or more. This rearrangement joins TRBV2 to TRBJ2-7, with TRBD1 identical over 7 bases. CDR1 is SNHLY, CDR2 FYNNEI, per germline. Trimming removed 4 bases from V and 1 base from J; junction bases left unmatched: 7. This CDR3 is built from 15 residues. The CDR3 region has the DNA TGTGCCAGCAGTGCAAGGACAGGTAATTCCTACGAGCAGTACTTC. The encoded protein is CASSARTGNSYEQYF.

This clonotype was observed many times. The chain links TRBV5-1 to TRBJ1-2; D is possibly TRBD1 (5 bases). V was shortened by 2 bases and J by 7 bases, with 15 bases between the two germline ends. This CDR3 is 14 amino acids long. The germline gives CDR1 SGHRS, CDR2 YFSETQ. The DNA for the CDR3 is TGCGCCAGCAGCTTTACAGGACGTGGTCTTGGCTACACCTTC. Protein: CASSFTGRGLGYTF.